The 20 T cell receptor beta chains given below trace back to one sample, sequenced in a study of beta chain features in type 1 diabetes. Findings and caveats of the study: TCRB CDR3s were moderately but significantly shorter in Type 1 diabetes patients in all four CD4+ subsets.

Every bit of the isolated RNA underwent reverse transcription, so sequencing read expressed TCRB transcripts. Using immunoSEQ multiplex PCR, the repertoire was profiled, and TCRdb retains in-frame clones only, with some absent. The sample yields roughly 340,000 clones, around 12% seen once. The antigens for these receptors are not known. Sequencing used naive CD4+ T cells from blood. The receptor set was obtained from a woman aged 18-30 years with type 1 diabetes.

Only a few counts were recorded for this clone. The chain uses TRBV18 and TRBJ2-5; 11 bases are a match to TRBD1. Germline V gene lookup returns CDR1 KGHSH and CDR2 LQKENI. With V trimmed by 6 bases and J by 4 bases, 7 bases remained unmatched. The CDR3 length is 15 residues. For the CDR3, the DNA is TGTGCCAGCTCGCCCTGGACAGGGGGCTTAGAGACCCAGTACTTC. It specifies CASSPWTGGLETQYF.

This clone was found a few times. The chain links TRBV5-1 to TRBJ2-7; D is unclear. The germline V gene encodes CDR1 SGHRS and CDR2 YFSETQ. The germline V and J ends were trimmed by 5 bases and 1 base, with 13 bases remaining between them. This CDR3 is 14 amino acids long. CDR3 nucleotide sequence: TGCGCCAGCAGACCCTATACGGGTTCCTACGAGCAGTACTTC. Amino acid sequence: CASRPYTGSYEQYF.

The V gene is TRBV7-2, the J gene TRBJ1-1, with D perhaps matching TRBD1 (5 bases). The CDR3 covers 13 residues. Trimming removed 8 bases at V and 6 bases at J, with 16 bases between. In germline, CDR1 is SGHTA, CDR2 FQGNSA. The CDR3 region has the DNA TGTGCCAGCTGCGGGGGTATTGGAGCTGAAGCTTTCTTT. Residues: CASCGGIGAEAFF.

In DNA, the CDR3 is TGTGCCAGCAGCTTGTGGACAGGGAATGGCTACACCTTC. Its translation: CASSLWTGNGYTF. The chain couples TRBV7-9 to TRBJ1-2, with TRBD1 matching 8 bases. The CDR3 has 13 residues. Germline lookup yields CDR1 SEHNR and CDR2 FQNEAQ (reference sequence). Trimming at V came to 3 bases and at J to 6 bases, leaving 3 bases not matched to a gene.

This clone was seen more than once but under ten times. J is TRBJ2-7 and V is TRBV5-4; TRBD2 aligns across 8 bases. CDR3 length: 13 residues. In germline, CDR1 is SGHNT, CDR2 YYREEE (reference sequence). The junction had 12 bases not matched to a gene; V was cut back by 9 bases and J by 7 bases. The DNA of the CDR3 is TGTGCCATGGGGCGGGGACTAGAACGGGAGCAGTACTTC. Translating it yields CAMGRGLEREQYF. The whole variable domain, remainder taken from reference TRBV5-4 and TRBJ2-7, is ETGVTQSPTHLIKTRGQQVTLRCSSQSGHNTVSWYQQALGQGPQFIFQYYREEENGRGNFPPRFSGLQFPNYSSELNVNALELDDSALYLCAMGRGLEREQYFGPGTRLTVT.

This clone occurred once. The J gene is TRBJ1-2, the V gene TRBV5-1, with D unclear. The CDR3 has 13 amino acids. CDR1 is SGHRS, CDR2 YFSETQ, per germline. Trimming stripped 0 bases from V and 4 bases from J, with 7 bases between. In nucleotides, the CDR3 is TGCGCCAGCAGCTTGGGTCAGGTCTATGGCTACACCTTC. The encoded protein is CASSLGQVYGYTF.

V usage is TRBV29-1 and J usage is TRBJ2-1; TRBD2 is a possible D gene (6 bases). This CDR3 is built from 13 residues. Germline values: CDR1 SQVTM, CDR2 ANQGSEA. Trimming stripped 4 bases from V and 7 bases from J, with 14 bases between. The CDR3, as DNA: TGCAGCGTTGGAGCCGGGACTTGGAATGAGCAGTTCTTC. It translates to CSVGAGTWNEQFF.

In this sample, this clone turned up a few times. V and J are TRBV13 and TRBJ2-1, with D tentatively TRBD1 (7 bases). This CDR3 comprises 16 residues. CDR1 and CDR2 (germline): PRHDT, FYEKMQ (reference sequence). Trimming removed 5 bases from V and 6 bases from J, with 20 bases in between. CDR3 DNA sequence: TGTGCCAGCAGCCTCCCCGCGGAGGGGGCGCCCAATGAGCAGTTCTTC. It translates to CASSLPAEGAPNEQFF.

The chain carries TRBV28 and TRBJ1-2; the D gene is possibly TRBD1 (6 bases). V lost 7 bases, J lost 7 bases, and 10 bases lay in between. Germline assignment: CDR1 MDHEN and CDR2 SYDVKM. This CDR3 is 11 amino acids long. The CDR3 here is CASTGVSGYTF. CDR3 DNA: TGTGCCAGCACAGGGGTCTCTGGCTACACCTTC.

The gene calls are TRBV11-2 and TRBJ2-3, with 7 bases identical to TRBD1. With 5 bases clipped from V and 4 bases from J, the junction kept 6 bases outside the gene matches. Germline CDR1 SGHAT, CDR2 FQNNGV. The CDR3 totals 14 residues. The CDR3 region has the DNA TGTGCCAGCAGCACAAGAACAGGGGCAGATACGCAGTATTTT. It encodes CASSTRTGADTQYF. Drawing the rest from reference TRBV11-2 and TRBJ2-3, the complete variable domain is EAGVAQSPRYKIIEKRQSVAFWCNPISGHATLYWYQQILGQGPKLLIQFQNNGVVDDSQLPKDRFSAERLKGVDSTLKIQPAKLEDSAVYLCASSTRTGADTQYFGPGTRLTVL.

The rearrangement joins TRBV4-3 to TRBJ2-5; tentative D call: TRBD1 (5 bases). TRBJ2-7 matches the DNA end more closely, so the J call is doubtful. This CDR3 spans 15 amino acids. Germline lookup yields CDR1 LGHNA and CDR2 YSLEER. The CDR3 here is CASSHARTPPYEQYF. CDR3 bases: TGCGCCAGCAGCCATGCCAGGACACCGCCCTACGAGCAGTACTTC.

This clone was found a few times. The chain carries TRBV29-1 and TRBJ2-7; 7 bases line up with TRBD1. CDR3 size: 14 residues. Looked up from germline, CDR1 is SQVTM and CDR2 is ANQGSEA. The J segment lost 6 bases and the V segment lost 5 bases, leaving 13 bases of the junction unmatched. This chain's CDR3 is CSVRRQGTPGEQYF. The CDR3 nucleotides are TGCAGCGTTCGACGACAGGGAACCCCCGGCGAGCAGTACTTC.

The chain combines TRBV5-1 with TRBJ1-2; D is unclear. V was shortened by 0 bases and J by 5 bases, with 11 bases between the two germline ends. The CDR3 contains 14 residues. The germline V gene encodes CDR1 SGHRS and CDR2 YFSETQ. The CDR3 is CASSLDLSFYGYTF. CDR3 DNA: TGCGCCAGCAGCTTGGATCTCTCCTTTTATGGCTACACCTTC.

The chain employs TRBV7-2 and TRBJ2-7; unclear D gene. With 5 bases removed from V and 2 bases from J, the gap between germline ends came to 16 bases. This CDR3 has 15 residues. Germline V gene lookup returns CDR1 SGHTA and CDR2 FQGNSA. CDR3 sequence (DNA): TGTGCCAGCAGCATACCGACTGGCTTGACCTACGAGCAGTACTTC. Translated, it gives CASSIPTGLTYEQYF.

The chain couples TRBV28 to TRBJ1-2; unclear D gene. The CDR3 consists of 14 residues. The V end lost 4 bases, the J end lost 8 bases, and 17 bases lay between the germline ends. Germline CDR1 reads MDHEN; CDR2 reads SYDVKM. The CDR3 DNA reads TGTGCCAGCAGTTATTACCCCCTTGGGCAGGGCTACACCTTC. Protein product: CASSYYPLGQGYTF.

The rearrangement links TRBV5-1 to TRBJ2-5, with TRBD2 matching over 14 bases. The CDR3 loop spans 14 amino acids. Germline-derived CDR1 and CDR2 are SGHRS and YFSETQ. The J segment lost 10 bases and the V segment lost 4 bases, leaving 6 bases of the junction unmatched. The CDR3 spells CASSPGTSGSGQYF. The CDR3 DNA is TGCGCCAGCAGCCCAGGGACTAGCGGGAGCGGCCAGTACTTC. The full variable domain, rest sourced from reference TRBV5-1 and TRBJ2-5, is KAGVTQTPRYLIKTRGQQVTLSCSPISGHRSVSWYQQTPGQGLQFLFEYFSETQRNKGNFPGRFSGRQFSNSRSEMNVSTLELGDSALYLCASSPGTSGSGQYFGPGTRLLVL.

This sequence joins TRBV5-5 and TRBJ2-1; 11 positions agree with TRBD2. The V and J ends lost 4 bases and 5 bases, in that order; junction bases with no gene match: 8. Germline V CDR1 and CDR2: SGHKS, YYEKEE (reference sequence). The CDR3 sequence is 16 residues long. CDR3 coding DNA: TGTGCCAGCAGCCCAAAACTAGCGGGAGCCAACAATGAGCAGTTCTTC. It translates to CASSPKLAGANNEQFF.

The chain links TRBV19 to TRBJ1-2, with D perhaps matching TRBD1 (6 bases). CDR1 is LNHDA, CDR2 SQIVND, per germline (reference sequence). V was shortened by 9 bases and J by 6 bases, with 14 bases between the two germline ends. This CDR3 has 12 residues. In DNA, the CDR3 is TGTGCCAGCTCCTACAGGGTCGATGGCTACACCTTC. Its translation is CASSYRVDGYTF.

J is TRBJ2-3 and V is TRBV15, with a possible D match to TRBD1 (6 bases). The length of the CDR3 is 13 residues. The V end lost 0 bases, the J end lost 14 bases, and 15 bases lay between the germline ends. Per the germline V gene, CDR1 is LNHNV and CDR2 is YYDKDF (reference sequence). Here the CDR3 reads CATSREWGHEGYF. CDR3 DNA: TGTGCCACCAGCAGAGAATGGGGACATGAAGGGTATTTT. Full variable domain (remainder filled in from reference TRBV15 and TRBJ2-3): DAMVIQNPRYQVTQFGKPVTLSCSQTLNHNVMYWYQQKSSQAPKLLFHYYDKDFNNEADTPDNFQSRRPNTSFCFLDIRSPGLGDTAMYLCATSREWGHEGYFGPGTRLTVL.

J is TRBJ2-1 and V is TRBV4-2, with D tentatively TRBD2 (5 bases). Germline V lookup: CDR1 LGHNA, CDR2 YNFKEQ. The CDR3 is 16 residues long. V lost 0 bases, J lost 7 bases, and 16 bases lay in between. The DNA of the CDR3 is TGTGCCAGCAGCCAAGAGAGTGGAGGCGTGAGGAATGAGCAGTTCTTC. This gives the protein CASSQESGGVRNEQFF.